This T cell receptor beta chain was sequenced for a study of shared T cell receptors in the human thymus. Assay: immunoSEQ multiplex PCR; the TCRdb copy retains only in-frame clones and omits some. The sample includes approximately 490,000 clones, approximately 80% of them seen just once. The germline V gene encodes CDR1 SGHDT and CDR2 YYEEEE. The V end was cut by 2 bases, the J end by 0 bases, with 9 bases between. This CDR3 is 14 amino acids long. These sequences were also reported in another study, on human thymus T cells. That investigation notes: Donation was from healthy Finnish infants who were having corrective surgery that addressed congenital heart defects. Thymus pieces cut out during corrective heart surgery were the tissue that was used.

Specimen: thymocytes. The chain recombines TRBV5-6 with TRBJ2-7; D remains unclear. This sequence was found in a boy under two years old with a congenital heart defect. This chain's CDR3 is CASSFASHSYEQYF. CDR3 sequence (DNA): TGTGCCAGCAGCTTCGCGTCGCACTCCTACGAGCAGTACTTC.